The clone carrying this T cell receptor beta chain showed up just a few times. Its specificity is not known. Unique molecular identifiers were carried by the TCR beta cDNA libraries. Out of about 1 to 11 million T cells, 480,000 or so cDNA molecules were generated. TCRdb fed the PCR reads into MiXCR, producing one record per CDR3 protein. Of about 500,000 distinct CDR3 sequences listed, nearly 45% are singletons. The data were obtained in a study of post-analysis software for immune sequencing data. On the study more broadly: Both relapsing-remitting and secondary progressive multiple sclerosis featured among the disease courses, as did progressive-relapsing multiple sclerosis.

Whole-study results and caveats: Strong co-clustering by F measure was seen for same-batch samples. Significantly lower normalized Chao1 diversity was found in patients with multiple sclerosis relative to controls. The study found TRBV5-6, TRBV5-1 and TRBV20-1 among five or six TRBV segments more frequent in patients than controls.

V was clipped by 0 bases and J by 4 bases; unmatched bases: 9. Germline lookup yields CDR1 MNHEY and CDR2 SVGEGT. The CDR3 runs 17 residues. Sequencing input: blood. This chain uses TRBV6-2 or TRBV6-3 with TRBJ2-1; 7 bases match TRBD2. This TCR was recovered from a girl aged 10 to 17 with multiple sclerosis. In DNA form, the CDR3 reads TGTGCCAGCAGTTACTCGATAGTGGCGGGAGTGTACAATGAGCAGTTCTTC. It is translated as CASSYSIVAGVYNEQFF.